One sample yielded the 16 T cell receptor beta chains listed below, sequenced in a study of beta chain features in type 1 diabetes. Every isolated RNA sample was fully reverse transcribed, so sequencing captured expressed TCRB transcripts. Repertoires were generated with immunoSEQ multiplex PCR, while TCRdb's copy carries only in-frame clones and drops some. The table has about 900,000 clones, under 20% seen once. The sequenced sample consisted of naive CD4+ T cells from blood. These receptor sequences come from a woman aged 18-29 years in good health.

V and J are TRBV19 and TRBJ1-5, with D perhaps TRBD1 (5 bases). The CDR3 contains 13 residues. Trimming shortened V by 6 bases and J by 5 bases, and 11 bases separated the two germline ends. The germline V gene encodes CDR1 LNHDA and CDR2 SQIVND (reference sequence). The CDR3 nucleotides read TGTGCCAGTAGCGAACAGGCGCATCAGCCCCAGCATTTT. It yields the protein CASSEQAHQPQHF. Supplemented by reference TRBV19 and TRBJ1-5, the full variable domain reads DGGITQSPKYLFRKEGQNVTLSCEQNLNHDAMYWYRQDPGQGLRLIYYSQIVNDFQKGDIAEGYSVSREKKESFPLTVTSAQKNPTAFYLCASSEQAHQPQHFGDGTRLSIL.

The chain recombines TRBV18 with TRBJ2-1; 8 nucleotides align to TRBD2. V shed 1 base and J 0 bases; nucleotides not matched to a gene: 2. CDR1 KGHSH and CDR2 LQKENI come from the germline V gene. The CDR3 is made up of 16 amino acids. The CDR3 nucleotides are TGTGCCAGCTCACCACGGCTAGCGGGCTCCTACAATGAGCAGTTCTTC. Residues: CASSPRLAGSYNEQFF. Supplemented by reference TRBV18 and TRBJ2-1, the full variable domain reads NAGVMQNPRHLVRRRGQEARLRCSPMKGHSHVYWYRQLPEEGLKFMVYLQKENIIDESGMPKERFSAEFPKEGPSILRIQQVVRGDSAAYFCASSPRLAGSYNEQFFGPGTRLTVL.

The V and J genes are TRBV11-1 and TRBJ2-3; a weak D match, TRBD2 (6 bases). Germline V gives CDR1 SGHAT, CDR2 FQDESV (reference sequence). This CDR3 spans 16 amino acids. V lost 3 bases to trimming and J lost 1 base, with 14 bases between them. The CDR3 is CASSFRLGGGTDTQYF. For the CDR3, the DNA is TGTGCCAGCAGCTTCAGGTTAGGCGGGGGCACAGATACGCAGTATTTT.

In its sample, this clone was seen a few times. The V call is TRBV25-1, the J call TRBJ1-1, with D unclear. Trimming left V 4 bases short and J 2 bases short, with 8 bases between. The CDR3 has 13 residues. Germline CDR1 is MGHDK and CDR2 is SYGVNS. In DNA, the CDR3 is TGTGCCAGCAGTGGACAAGAAAACACTGAAGCTTTCTTT. Its translation is CASSGQENTEAFF.

This clone was counted a few times. The V and J genes are TRBV7-9 and TRBJ2-1, with 11 bases identical to TRBD2. This CDR3 spans 15 amino acids. With V trimmed by 6 bases and J by 10 bases, 11 bases remained unmatched. Looked up from germline, CDR1 is SEHNR and CDR2 is FQNEAQ (reference sequence). CDR3 DNA sequence: TGTGCCAGCAGGCCTACTAGCGGGAGATTTTCGGAGCAGTTCTTC. This gives the protein CASRPTSGRFSEQFF.

The genes are TRBV11-1 and TRBJ1-3, with TRBD1 matching 8 bases. The CDR3 consists of 12 residues. Per the germline V gene, CDR1 is SGHAT and CDR2 is FQDESV (reference sequence). Trimming cost V 4 bases and J 15 bases; bases outside gene matches: 8. The CDR3 region has the DNA TGTGCCAGCAGCTCAATGGGGACAGGAAGATATTTT. The encoded protein is CASSSMGTGRYF.

Concerning this clone: The sample has other DNA sequences that encode this CDR3 too. The chain joins TRBV28 to TRBJ2-7, with TRBD2 identical over 9 bases. This CDR3 region has 14 residues. CDR1 and CDR2 (germline): MDHEN, SYDVKM. Losses at the gene ends were 6 bases for V and 3 bases for J; bases not matched to a gene: 6. CDR3 loop: CASRPTSGSYEQYF. DNA for the CDR3: TGTGCCAGCAGACCGACTAGCGGAAGCTACGAGCAGTACTTC.

V usage is TRBV28 and J usage is TRBJ1-5, with a possible D match to TRBD1 (6 bases). Trimming stripped 5 bases from V and 4 bases from J, with 15 bases between. The CDR3 has 15 amino acids. Germline V gives CDR1 MDHEN, CDR2 SYDVKM. The CDR3 sequence is CASSGTSGKNQPQHF. The CDR3 DNA reads as TGTGCCAGCAGTGGGACATCGGGGAAGAATCAGCCCCAGCATTTT.

A few counts support this clone. V gene TRBV5-8 combines with J gene TRBJ2-2; D is possibly TRBD2 (5 bases). The V gene's germline CDR1 is SGHTS and CDR2 YDEGEE. Trimming pared 0 bases from V and 4 bases from J, leaving 10 bases between. The CDR3 runs to 15 residues. The CDR3 protein is CASSLGQRITGELFF. CDR3 coding DNA: TGTGCCAGCAGCTTGGGTCAGCGGATCACCGGGGAGCTGTTTTTT.

This clone was recorded a few times. The chain uses TRBV10-3 and TRBJ2-6; no reliable D call. Trimming removed 4 bases from V and 0 bases from J, with 13 bases in between. Per the germline V gene, CDR1 is ENHRY and CDR2 is SYGVKD. There are 17 residues in the CDR3. This CDR3 is CAISVYQAPSGANVLTF. In nucleotides, the CDR3 is TGTGCCATCAGTGTATACCAGGCGCCCTCTGGGGCCAACGTCCTGACTTTC.

This chain links TRBV7-9 with TRBJ1-2, with 9 bases fitting TRBD1. The J segment lost 4 bases and the V segment lost 5 bases, leaving 11 bases of the junction unmatched. Germline V gene lookup returns CDR1 SEHNR and CDR2 FQNEAQ (reference sequence). CDR3 length: 16 amino acids. The CDR3 region is CASSHRDRDSGYGYTF. CDR3 sequence (DNA): TGTGCCAGCAGCCATCGGGACAGGGACTCTGGCTATGGCTACACCTTC.

The CDR3 nucleotides read TGTGCCAGCAGTTTATTACAGGGAAAGGCCAACGTCCTGACTTTC. Amino acids: CASSLLQGKANVLTF. The chain is built from TRBV28 and TRBJ2-6; D is possibly TRBD1 (6 bases). Trimming left V 1 base short and J 6 bases short, with 10 bases between. The CDR3 spans 15 residues. Germline values: CDR1 MDHEN, CDR2 SYDVKM.

This clone has a handful of counts. This sample also contains other DNA sequences that code for the same CDR3. V is TRBV6-1 and J is TRBJ1-1, with D unclear. Looked up from germline, CDR1 is MNHNS and CDR2 is SASEGT. This CDR3 has 12 residues. V was pared by 6 bases and J by 0 bases, with 5 bases between. CDR3 region: CASRLMNTEAFF. For the CDR3, the DNA is TGTGCCAGCAGATTGATGAACACTGAAGCTTTCTTT.

CDR3 region: CASNRNRGTAFF. Here the CDR3 DNA reads TGTGCCAGTAACCGAAACAGGGGTACGGCTTTCTTT. V and J are TRBV19 and TRBJ1-1; 7 bases agree with TRBD1. The J segment lost 11 bases and the V segment lost 7 bases, leaving 10 bases of the junction unmatched. The CDR3 length is 12 residues. Germline-derived CDR1 and CDR2 are LNHDA and SQIVND (reference sequence).

The chain carries TRBV2 and TRBJ2-7; 12 bases line up with TRBD2. CDR1 is SNHLY and CDR2 is FYNNEI in the germline V gene. The CDR3 extends over 12 amino acids. The V and J ends lost 7 bases and 12 bases, in that order; junction bases with no gene match: 7. The CDR3: CASTPSGRDWYF. The CDR3 DNA follows: TGTGCCAGCACCCCTAGCGGGAGGGATTGGTACTTC.

The rearrangement uses TRBV7-2 and TRBJ2-3, with D hard to call. The CDR3 runs 16 residues. V dropped 3 bases and J dropped 5 bases, with 18 bases sitting between them. The V gene's germline CDR1 is SGHTA and CDR2 FQGNSA. The CDR3 DNA follows: TGTGCCAGCAGCTTCTCGCGCCGGGCCGGGCTAGATACGCAGTATTTT. Its translation: CASSFSRRAGLDTQYF.